The 13 T cell receptor beta chains below were found in one sample sequenced in a study of identical twins' blood T cells. TCRdb itself ran the 5' RACE reads through MiXCR, one entry per CDR3 protein. This table holds 350,000 to 400,000 distinct CDR3 sequences, roughly 31% found once. Sequencing was carried out using PBMCs. These receptors were collected from a woman aged 18-49 years in good health.

There are a few counts of this clonotype. The genes are TRBV6-1 and TRBJ1-5; 7 bases are a match to TRBD1. The CDR3 sequence is 16 residues long. J gave up 4 bases and V 4 bases, and 10 bases lay outside the gene matches. Looked up from germline, CDR1 is MNHNS and CDR2 is SASEGT. CDR3 in DNA: TGTGCCAGCAGTGGACCGACAGGGAGGTTGAATCAGCCCCAGCATTTT. Its translation: CASSGPTGRLNQPQHF.

This clonotype was recorded a few times. The genes are TRBV4-3 and TRBJ2-1, with D perhaps TRBD2 (6 bases). In germline, CDR1 is LGHNA, CDR2 YSLEER. Trimming cost V 0 bases and J 9 bases, with 12 bases left between them. The CDR3 contains 14 residues. The CDR3 region is CASSQEGTVGEQFF. CDR3 DNA: TGCGCCAGCAGCCAAGAGGGGACTGTTGGTGAGCAGTTCTTC.

This clonotype was observed a few times. V and J are TRBV5-4 and TRBJ1-1; 8 positions match TRBD1. From germline, CDR1 is SGHNT and CDR2 YYREEE (reference sequence). This CDR3 has 15 amino acids. The ends lost 3 bases at V and 1 base at J; junction bases unmatched: 5. CDR3 sequence (DNA): TGTGCCAGCAGCTCTTGGACAGGGAGGAACACTGAAGCTTTCTTT. This sequence encodes CASSSWTGRNTEAFF.

In this sample, this clonotype turned up once. The V gene is TRBV2, the J gene TRBJ2-7; D could derive from TRBD1 or TRBD2 (6 bases each). CDR1 and CDR2 (germline): SNHLY, FYNNEI. CDR3 length: 13 residues. Trimming took 5 bases from V and 6 from J, leaving 14 bases between them. CDR3: CASSLDRAGEQYF. The CDR3 DNA sequence: TGTGCCAGCAGTCTGGACAGAGCGGGCGAGCAGTACTTC.

This clonotype was seen only a few times. The rearrangement joins TRBV12-3 or TRBV12-4 to TRBJ2-2, with TRBD1 as a possible D gene (5 bases). Trimming stripped 3 bases from V and 2 bases from J, with 7 bases between. There are 14 residues in the CDR3. The CDR3 nucleotides are TGTGCCAGCAGTTTTAGGGGAAACACCGGGGAGCTGTTTTTT. It yields the protein CASSFRGNTGELFF.

This sequence joins TRBV10-3 and TRBJ1-1; D is unclear. CDR1 ENHRY and CDR2 SYGVKD come from the germline V gene. The CDR3 loop spans 11 amino acids. Trimming removed 8 bases from V and 3 bases from J, with 7 bases in between. CDR3 loop: CAISADTEAFF. Written as DNA, the CDR3 is TGTGCCATCTCGGCCGACACTGAAGCTTTCTTT.

The chain carries TRBV9 and TRBJ1-2; TRBD1 matches at 7 bases. V lost 0 bases to trimming and J lost 8 bases; unmatched junction nucleotides: 7. The CDR3 runs 14 residues. Germline values: CDR1 SGDLS, CDR2 YYNGEE. The CDR3 is CASSVAGTEPGYTF. In DNA form, the CDR3 reads TGTGCCAGCAGCGTAGCCGGGACAGAACCAGGCTACACCTTC.

The chain has TRBV20-1 and TRBJ1-2; D gene ambiguous. Trimming stripped 3 bases from V and 0 bases from J, with 8 bases between. This CDR3 contains 13 residues. The V gene's germline CDR1 is DFQATT and CDR2 SNEGSKA (reference sequence). The CDR3 is CSARDGSNYGYTF. CDR3 nucleotide sequence: TGCAGTGCTAGGGACGGTTCTAACTATGGCTACACCTTC.

As DNA, the CDR3 is TGTGCCAGCAGTTTGACAGTGATGAACACCGGGGAGCTGTTTTTT. Its protein is CASSLTVMNTGELFF. The V gene is TRBV5-4, the J gene TRBJ2-2, with D possibly matching TRBD1 (5 bases). The CDR3 consists of 15 residues. The V gene lost 5 bases and the J gene lost 1 base, with 12 bases spanning the gap. CDR1 SGHNT and CDR2 YYREEE come from the germline V gene (reference sequence).

As regards this clonotype: At one of its ends the junction is not consistent with the germline gene, which may arise from a read error. The chain joins TRBV9 to TRBJ2-4; D is perhaps TRBD2 (5 bases). Germline V gene lookup returns CDR1 SGDLS and CDR2 YYNGEE. This CDR3 is built from 14 residues. The CDR3 here is CTSSVTGAKNIQYF. CDR3 sequence (DNA): TGTACCAGCAGCGTAACGGGGGCCAAAAACATTCAGTACTTC. Based on the CDR3 plus reference TRBV9 and TRBJ2-4, the full variable domain is DSGVTQTPKHLITATGQRVTLRCSPRSGDLSVYWYQQSLDQGLQFLIQYYNGEERAKGNILERFSAQQFPDLHSELNLSSLELGDSALYFCTSSVTGAKNIQYFGAGTRLSVL.

There are many counts of this clonotype. This sequence joins TRBV20-1 and TRBJ2-1; weak D call: TRBD2 (6 bases). The CDR3 length is 14 residues. V lost 0 bases, J lost 9 bases, and 15 bases lay in between. CDR1 DFQATT and CDR2 SNEGSKA come from the germline V gene (reference sequence). The CDR3 region is CSARDLFGGGEQFF. CDR3 in DNA: TGCAGTGCTAGAGATCTTTTTGGGGGAGGTGAGCAGTTCTTC.

The chain links TRBV11-2 to TRBJ1-1; D gene uncertain. With 1 base removed from V and 3 bases from J, the gap between germline ends came to 9 bases. The CDR3 has 14 residues. Germline CDR1 reads SGHAT; CDR2 reads FQNNGV. CDR3 region: CASSLGSRYTEAFF. CDR3 nucleotides: TGTGCCAGCAGCTTAGGGTCCCGATACACTGAAGCTTTCTTT.

This clonotype was counted between two and nine times. The chain employs TRBV23-1 and TRBJ1-4; D is unresolved. TRBV23-1 is classed as an ORF, of uncertain function. V lost 0 bases and J 9 bases, leaving 11 bases between the germline ends. The CDR3 is 14 residues long. The CDR3, as DNA: TGCGCCAGCAGTCAATCGTCACTGTTAAAAAAACTGTTTTTT. The encoded protein is CASSQSSLLKKLFF.